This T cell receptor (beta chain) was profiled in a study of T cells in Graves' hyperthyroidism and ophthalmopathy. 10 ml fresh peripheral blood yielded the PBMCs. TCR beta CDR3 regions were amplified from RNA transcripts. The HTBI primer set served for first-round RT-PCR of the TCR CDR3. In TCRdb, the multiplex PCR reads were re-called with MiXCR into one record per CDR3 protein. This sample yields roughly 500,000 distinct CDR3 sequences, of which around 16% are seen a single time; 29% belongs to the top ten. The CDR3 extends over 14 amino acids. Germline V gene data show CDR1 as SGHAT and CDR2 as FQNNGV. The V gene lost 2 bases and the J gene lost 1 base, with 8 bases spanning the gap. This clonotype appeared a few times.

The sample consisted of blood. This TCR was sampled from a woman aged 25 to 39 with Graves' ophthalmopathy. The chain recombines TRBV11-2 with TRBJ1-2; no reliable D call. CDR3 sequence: CASSLNNLNYGYTF. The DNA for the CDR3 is TGTGCCAGCAGCTTAAACAACCTTAACTATGGCTACACCTTC.